This T cell receptor (beta chain) originates from a study of blood T cell repertoires in COVID-19. Background on the study: Collection of acute and convalescent COVID-19 samples took place in the United States, Italy and Spain.

Per the germline V gene, CDR1 is KGHSH and CDR2 is LQKENI. V lost 4 bases and J lost 4; bases outside the gene matches: 7. The CDR3 runs 15 residues. Original data processing: Estimates of nucleated cell counts were drawn from the amplification of reference gene primers. The data were produced by immunoSEQ multiplex PCR, yet TCRdb's version contains in-frame clones alone and is incomplete. The DNA was the basis for D and trimming; V, J and clone size are from that table. The sample carries around 28,000 clones, roughly three quarters recorded once. This clonotype was sampled from an older man with acute or convalescent COVID-19. The sequenced material came from peripheral blood. The chain joins TRBV18 to TRBJ1-5; 7 bases are shared with TRBD1. DNA of the CDR3: TGTGCCAGCTCACTTAAACCACAGGGGAATCAGCCCCAGCATTTT. It is translated as CASSLKPQGNQPQHF.